A single sample gave rise to the 9 T cell receptor beta chains below, sequenced in a study of T cells in Graves' hyperthyroidism and ophthalmopathy. Amplified regions were TCR beta CDR3 sequences from RNA transcripts. An initial round of RT-PCR targeting the TCR CDR3 relied on the HTBI primer set. In TCRdb, the multiplex PCR reads were re-called with MiXCR into one record per CDR3 protein. The table has 600,000 to 650,000 distinct CDR3 sequences, about a fifth seen once. Sequenced material: blood. The receptors stem from a man in his thirties or forties with Graves' ophthalmopathy.

This chain uses TRBV20-1 with TRBJ2-1; 10 nucleotides agree with TRBD2. Germline CDR1 and CDR2: DFQATT and SNEGSKA (reference sequence). The trim removed 2 bases at V and 10 bases at J, leaving 5 bases unmatched. The CDR3 is 13 residues long. CDR3 sequence reads: CSARRSGLAEQFF. The CDR3, as DNA: TGCAGTGCTAGACGCTCGGGACTAGCGGAGCAGTTCTTC.

As to this clonotype: The CDR3 ends on some other residue instead of the conserved phenylalanine or tryptophan, so this is likely a read error. This sequence joins TRBV2 and TRBJ1-2; D call uncertain. The CDR3 consists of 13 residues. Germline V gives CDR1 SNHLY, CDR2 FYNNEI. Trimming left V 1 base short and J 3 bases short, with 6 bases between. DNA of the CDR3: TGTGCCAGCAGTGAAGATCAATACTATGGCTACACCCTC. Its translation: CASSEDQYYGYTL.

This chain connects TRBV28 to TRBJ2-1; 9 nucleotides match TRBD2. V lost 3 bases to trimming and J lost 6 bases; unmatched junction nucleotides: 21. Germline lookup yields CDR1 MDHEN and CDR2 SYDVKM. The CDR3 has 20 residues. The CDR3 sequence: CASSFPGGSGRKQGGNEQFF. DNA of the CDR3: TGTGCCAGCAGTTTTCCGGGGGGCAGCGGGAGGAAACAGGGCGGCAATGAGCAGTTCTTC. Combining the CDR3 with reference TRBV28 and TRBJ2-1 gives the whole variable domain DVKVTQSSRYLVKRTGEKVFLECVQDMDHENMFWYRQDPGLGLRLIYFSYDVKMKEKGDIPEGYSVSREKKERFSLILESASTNQTSMYLCASSFPGGSGRKQGGNEQFFGPGTRLTVL.

This clonotype was counted at least ten times. This chain joins TRBV5-1 and TRBJ1-1, with TRBD1 identical over 7 bases. Germline V gene sequence: CDR1 SGHRS, CDR2 YFSETQ. With 0 bases clipped from V and 4 bases from J, the junction kept 3 bases outside the gene matches. The CDR3 loop spans 14 amino acids. The CDR3: CASSLAGGSTEAFF. CDR3 bases: TGCGCCAGCAGCTTGGCAGGGGGGAGCACTGAAGCTTTCTTT.

As for this clonotype: At one end the junction does not follow the germline gene, possibly because of a read error. This chain uses TRBV4-1 with TRBJ2-7, with 7 bases that match TRBD2. Germline-derived CDR1 and CDR2 are MGHRA and YSYEKL. The CDR3 length is 16 residues. CDR3 residues: CASSQGASGSSCEQYF. The CDR3 DNA sequence: TGCGCCAGCAGCCAAGGTGCTAGCGGAAGCTCCTGCGAGCAGTACTTC.

The rearrangement uses TRBV4-2 and TRBJ2-3; D gene uncertain. Germline V gene data show CDR1 as LGHNA and CDR2 as YNFKEQ. The ends were cut back, 0 bases at V and 5 bases at J, with 6 bases in the middle. The CDR3 is 13 residues long. The CDR3 sequence is CASSQDLKDTQYF. CDR3 nucleotides: TGTGCCAGCAGCCAAGATCTTAAAGATACGCAGTATTTT.

This chain links TRBV28 with TRBJ2-4; possible D gene TRBD1, 6 bases. The germline gives CDR1 MDHEN, CDR2 SYDVKM. This CDR3 spans 15 amino acids. Trimming removed 5 bases at V and 1 base at J, with 12 bases between. DNA of the CDR3: TGTGCCAGCAGTACAGGGATTTATGCCAAAAACATTCAGTACTTC. Translating it yields CASSTGIYAKNIQYF.

This clonotype was seen repeatedly, ten times or more. The chain has TRBV20-1 and TRBJ2-7, with 7 nucleotides matching TRBD1. The length of the CDR3 is 12 residues. Germline-derived CDR1 and CDR2 are DFQATT and SNEGSKA (reference sequence). With 6 bases clipped from V and 5 bases from J, the junction kept 7 bases outside the gene matches. The CDR3, as DNA: TGCAGTGCCCAGCCAGGGGGACACGAGCAGTACTTC. This codes for CSAQPGGHEQYF.

This clonotype turned up a few times. Here the CDR3 DNA reads TGTGCCTGGAAGCGGCAGGTCTACAATGAGCAGTTCTTC. Protein: CAWKRQVYNEQFF. The chain is built from TRBV30 and TRBJ2-1; D perhaps matches TRBD2 (5 bases). CDR1 is GTSNPN, CDR2 SVGIG, per germline (reference sequence). The CDR3 loop spans 13 amino acids. Trimming took off 4 bases at V and 3 bases at J, with 10 bases between the two ends. Filled out from reference TRBV30 and TRBJ2-1, the complete variable domain reads SQTIHQWPATLVQPVGSPLSLECTVEGTSNPNLYWYRQAAGRGLQLLFYSVGIGQISSEVPQNLSASRPQDRQFILSSKKLLLSDSGFYLCAWKRQVYNEQFFGPGTRLTVL.